Below, 23 T cell receptor beta chains from the same sample are listed, as sequenced in a study of T cells in tuberculosis. Clones were read by immunoSEQ multiplex PCR, and TCRdb kept only the in-frame ones, dropping some. The table shows about 37,000 clones, with approximately 94% occurring only once. The source material was PBMCs. The receptor source for this set is a donor aged 10-30 years with latent tuberculosis or without tuberculosis infection. Some clones in this sample may be carry-over from other donors' samples.

This clone was counted between two and nine times. This chain joins TRBV19 and TRBJ1-2; TRBD1 agrees at 9 bases. The CDR3 contains 14 residues. Germline V gene data show CDR1 as LNHDA and CDR2 as SQIVND (reference sequence). V dropped 9 bases and J dropped 7; count of bases not matched to a gene: 12. In DNA form, the CDR3 reads TGTGCCAGCACCGGACAGGGGCGTGTATCTGGCTACACCTTC. Protein product: CASTGQGRVSGYTF.

The chain uses TRBV7-8 and TRBJ2-7; possibly TRBD1 for D (6 bases). Germline V gives CDR1 SGHVS, CDR2 FQNEAQ. V lost 5 bases and J 3 bases, leaving 14 bases between the germline ends. The CDR3 has 14 amino acids. This CDR3 reads CASSPLTGFYEQYV. Written as DNA, the CDR3 is TGTGCCAGCAGCCCGTTGACAGGATTCTACGAGCAGTACGTC.

The chain carries TRBV19 and TRBJ2-1, with 10 nucleotides matching TRBD2. The germline gives CDR1 LNHDA, CDR2 SQIVND (reference sequence). CDR3 length: 15 amino acids. After removal of 5 bases from V and 6 bases from J, the junction contained 7 bases not matched to a gene. CDR3 sequence reads: CASSVEGLASNEQFF. CDR3 nucleotides: TGTGCCAGTAGTGTGGAGGGACTAGCGTCCAATGAGCAGTTCTTC.

A few counts support this clone. V usage is TRBV4-1 and J usage is TRBJ1-5, with D uncertain. Trimming pared 1 base from V and 4 bases from J, leaving 8 bases between. The CDR3 extends over 14 amino acids. The V gene's germline CDR1 is MGHRA and CDR2 YSYEKL. The CDR3 here is CASSQVRENQPQHF. The CDR3 coding sequence is TGCGCCAGCAGCCAAGTAAGGGAGAATCAGCCCCAGCATTTT.

The CDR3 DNA sequence: TGTGCCAGATGTCGGACAGGGGGTCGGGGTGAAAAACTGTTTTTT. This codes for CARCRTGGRGEKLFF. The chain employs TRBV6-1 and TRBJ1-4, with 10 bases fitting TRBD1. The CDR3 totals 15 residues. Germline CDR1 and CDR2: MNHNS and SASEGT. Losses at the gene ends were 9 bases for V and 7 bases for J; bases not matched to a gene: 11.

This clone was seen once. The chain links TRBV5-6 to TRBJ1-4; 10 bases map to TRBD1. The CDR3 is 14 residues long. V shed 3 bases and J 7 bases; nucleotides not matched to a gene: 3. Germline-derived CDR1 and CDR2 are SGHDT and YYEEEE. This chain's CDR3 is CASSSGTGAEKLFF. CDR3 sequence (DNA): TGTGCCAGCAGCTCCGGGACAGGGGCTGAAAAACTGTTTTTT.

This rearrangement joins TRBV7-9 to TRBJ1-4; 8 bases are shared with TRBD1. This CDR3 is 16 amino acids long. J lost 8 bases, V lost 1 base, and 9 bases had no gene match. Germline V gene data show CDR1 as SEHNR and CDR2 as FQNEAQ (reference sequence). CDR3 nucleotide sequence: TGTGCCAGCAGCTTAGAGACGGACAGGGTATTCGAAAAACTGTTTTTT. Amino acids: CASSLETDRVFEKLFF. The variable domain in full, completed from reference TRBV7-9 and TRBJ1-4, reads DTGVSQNPRHKITKRGQNVTFRCDPISEHNRLYWYRQTLGQGPEFLTYFQNEAQLEKSRLLSDRFSAERPKGSFSTLEIQRTEQGDSAMYLCASSLETDRVFEKLFFGSGTQLSVL.

The J gene is TRBJ1-1, the V gene TRBV6-5, with TRBD1 matching 7 bases. Germline lookup yields CDR1 MNHEY and CDR2 SVGAGI. V gave up 6 bases and J gave up 4 bases; unmatched junction bases: 8. This CDR3 contains 14 residues. This CDR3 reads CASRRQGRGTEAFF. The CDR3 DNA sequence: TGTGCCAGCAGGCGACAGGGAAGGGGCACTGAAGCTTTCTTT.

CDR3 in DNA: TGCGCCAGCAGCCAGACGGGGACTGAAGCTTTCTTT. Its protein is CASSQTGTEAFF. The chain is built from TRBV4-1 and TRBJ1-1, with D unclear. V dropped 3 bases and J dropped 5 bases, with 7 bases sitting between them. The length of the CDR3 is 12 residues. The germline V gene encodes CDR1 MGHRA and CDR2 YSYEKL.

The J gene is TRBJ1-5, the V gene TRBV19; 7 bases line up with TRBD1. V lost 2 bases and J lost 8; bases outside the gene matches: 21. This CDR3 contains 19 residues. Germline V gene data show CDR1 as LNHDA and CDR2 as SQIVND (reference sequence). The CDR3 DNA follows: TGTGCCAGTAGTATATTTCAGTTCTCCCGGGACAGTGCTATGAAGCCCCAGCATTTT. Its translation is CASSIFQFSRDSAMKPQHF.

The chain links TRBV5-1 to TRBJ1-6; D may be TRBD1 (6 bases). Germline CDR1 is SGHRS and CDR2 is YFSETQ. Trimming removed 0 bases from V and 14 bases from J, with 15 bases in between. The CDR3 runs to 14 residues. In DNA, the CDR3 is TGCGCCAGCAGCTTGGGGGACACGGGTAGGGCCCTCCACTTT. This translates into CASSLGDTGRALHF.

The V call is TRBV7-2, the J call TRBJ1-1; D remains ambiguous. CDR3 size: 16 residues. Trimming removed 5 bases from V and 5 bases from J, with 21 bases in between. The germline V gene encodes CDR1 SGHTA and CDR2 FQGNSA. CDR3: CASSPAVWVSSTEAFF. The CDR3, as DNA: TGTGCCAGCAGCCCAGCGGTATGGGTCAGTTCTACTGAAGCTTTCTTT.

The V and J genes are TRBV5-4 and TRBJ2-7, with 8 bases lining up with TRBD2. Trimming removed 5 bases from V and 4 bases from J; junction bases left unmatched: 5. This CDR3 is built from 13 residues. Germline V gene lookup returns CDR1 SGHNT and CDR2 YYREEE (reference sequence). Here the CDR3 reads CASSGGGRYEQYF. In DNA form, the CDR3 reads TGTGCCAGCAGTGGCGGGGGGCGGTACGAGCAGTACTTC.

The rearrangement uses TRBV19 and TRBJ1-4; weak D call: TRBD1 (5 bases). CDR1 is LNHDA and CDR2 is SQIVND in the germline V gene (reference sequence). This CDR3 region has 14 residues. V lost 6 bases and J 8 bases, leaving 16 bases between the germline ends. CDR3 sequence: CASRFDSGNEKLFF. Written as DNA, the CDR3 is TGTGCCAGTAGATTCGACAGTGGTAACGAAAAACTGTTTTTT.

The chain couples TRBV29-1 to TRBJ2-7, with TRBD1 matching 9 bases. The CDR3 runs to 16 residues. Trimming cost V 2 bases and J 5 bases; bases outside gene matches: 13. Per germline, CDR1 SQVTM and CDR2 ANQGSEA. As DNA, the CDR3 is TGCAGCGTTGAAAGAGAGGCCCGGACAGGGGACCACGAGCAGTACGTC. Residues: CSVEREARTGDHEQYV.

V usage is TRBV6-4 and J usage is TRBJ1-2, with a weak D call TRBD1 (5 bases). This CDR3 comprises 14 residues. Deletions cut 6 bases from V and 8 bases from J, with 19 bases between. Germline V gene sequence: CDR1 MRHNA, CDR2 SNTAGT. CDR3 DNA sequence: TGTGCCAGCAGCCCTGCGGGGGGGAGTCACGGCTACACCTTC. It encodes CASSPAGGSHGYTF.

In this sample, this clone turned up once. This chain uses TRBV2 with TRBJ1-2; possible D gene TRBD1, 6 bases. The V end was cut by 2 bases, the J end by 4 bases, with 8 bases between. The CDR3 covers 13 residues. CDR1 SNHLY and CDR2 FYNNEI come from the germline V gene. CDR3 sequence reads: CASSETGPYGYTF. Written as DNA, the CDR3 is TGTGCCAGCAGTGAAACAGGGCCCTATGGCTACACCTTC. Supplemented by reference TRBV2 and TRBJ1-2, the full variable domain reads EPEVTQTPSHQVTQMGQEVILRCVPISNHLYFYWYRQILGQKVEFLVSFYNNEISEKSEIFDDQFSVERPDGSNFTLKIRSTKLEDSAMYFCASSETGPYGYTFGSGTRLTVV.

The chain is built from TRBV12-1 and TRBJ2-3; TRBD2, the table's D call, was not compared with the DNA. TRBV12-1 counts as a pseudogene. The CDR3 has 16 residues. Here the CDR3 DNA reads TGTGCCAGCAGCAAACCGGGACTAGTATGTACCCGGCCGCAGTATTTT. Its translation is CASSKPGLVCTRPQYF.

The chain combines TRBV2 with TRBJ1-1; the D is unclear. This CDR3 has 14 amino acids. Germline V CDR1 and CDR2: SNHLY, FYNNEI. Trimming removed 2 bases at V and 7 bases at J, with 14 bases between. The CDR3, as DNA: TGTGCCAGCAGTGAATTTCCAGAGCGAATTGAAGCTTTCTTT. Residues: CASSEFPERIEAFF.

V and J are TRBV18 and TRBJ1-6; D unclear. With 6 bases removed from V and 7 bases from J, the gap between germline ends came to 16 bases. The CDR3 length is 15 residues. The germline V gene has CDR1 KGHSH and CDR2 LQKENI. The CDR3 loop reads CASSPQHILNSPLHF. DNA for the CDR3: TGTGCCAGCTCCCCCCAACATATATTGAATTCACCCCTCCACTTT.

The chain joins TRBV11-1 to TRBJ2-4; 7 bases match TRBD2. V lost 0 bases, J lost 16 bases, and 9 bases stayed unmatched. CDR3 length: 13 residues. Looked up from germline, CDR1 is SGHAT and CDR2 is FQDESV (reference sequence). DNA for the CDR3: TGTGCCAGCAGCTTAGCGGTTGGGAGGGTGGTATACTTC. Protein sequence: CASSLAVGRVVYF.

The chain recombines TRBV11-2 with TRBJ1-3; D is unclear. The CDR3 runs to 17 residues. The V gene's germline CDR1 is SGHAT and CDR2 FQNNGV. With 1 base removed from V and 1 base from J, the gap between germline ends came to 14 bases. The CDR3 sequence: CASSLGEGRGSGNTIYF. The CDR3 DNA is TGTGCCAGCAGCTTAGGGGAGGGCCGCGGGTCTGGAAACACCATATATTTT.

The V and J genes are TRBV4-3 and TRBJ1-6, with 8 bases lining up with TRBD1. Germline CDR1 LGHNA, CDR2 YSLEER. V trimming: 3 bases; J trimming: 6 bases; junction bases outside the gene matches: 4. The CDR3 consists of 15 residues. The CDR3 nucleotides are TGCGCCAGCAGCCACGGGACAGGTCTTAATTCACCCCTCCACTTT. It codes for CASSHGTGLNSPLHF.